Listed below are T cell receptor beta chains from one sample, sequenced in a study of T cells in Graves' hyperthyroidism and ophthalmopathy. TCRdb called the multiplex PCR reads again in MiXCR, with one record for every CDR3 protein. The table shows over 650,000 distinct CDR3 sequences, with about 45% occurring only once. Sequences were obtained from peripheral blood or thyroid tissue (not recorded which). The source of these receptors is an adult man with Graves' disease, either hyperthyroidism or ophthalmopathy (not recorded which). Both conserved end residues are part of each CDR3. D genes are given only for firm matches. Clone size is not always given. Where it is, it says once, few, many or a class for expanded clones.

size: -; J: TRBJ1-2; V: TRBV9; D: -; CDR3: CASSVEGHYGYTF; DNA: TGTGCCAGCAGCGTAGAGGGGCACTATGGCTACACCTTC
size: -; J: TRBJ1-5; V: TRBV11-2; D: -; CDR3: CASSFYRETGNQPQHF; DNA: TGTGCCAGCAGCTTCTACAGGGAGACCGGCAATCAGCCCCAGCATTTT
size: -; J: TRBJ2-7; V: TRBV7-9; D: -; CDR3: CASSPGRYNSYEQYF; DNA: TGTGCCAGCAGCCCGGGACGATACAACTCCTACGAGCAGTACTTC
size: -; J: TRBJ2-6; V: TRBV29-1; D: TRBD1; CDR3: CSVTTGPTEAF; DNA: TGCAGCGTGACGACAGGGCCGACTGAAGCTTTC
size: few; J: TRBJ2-2; V: TRBV2; D: TRBD2; CDR3: CASSGGGNTGELFF; DNA: TGTGCCAGCAGTGGGGGGGGGAACACCGGGGAGCTGTTTTTT
size: -; J: TRBJ1-2; V: TRBV5-4; D: TRBD1; CDR3: CASSARTGRDYGYTF; DNA: TGTGCCAGCAGCGCCAGGACAGGGAGGGACTATGGCTACACCTTC
size: -; J: TRBJ2-2; V: TRBV7-2; D: -; CDR3: CASSGRVTTGELFF; DNA: TGTGCCAGCAGCGGCAGGGTGACCACCGGGGAGCTGTTTTTT
size: -; J: TRBJ1-6; V: TRBV7-4; D: -; CDR3: CASSFEGVVNSPLHF; DNA: TGTGCCAGCAGCTTTGAGGGGGTGGTAAATTCACCCCTCCACTTT
size: few; J: TRBJ2-6; V: TRBV7-2; D: -; CDR3: CASRPRRVNGANVLTF; DNA: TGTGCCAGCAGACCCCGGCGGGTTAATGGGGCCAACGTCCTGACTTTC
size: many; J: TRBJ1-2; V: TRBV7-9; D: -; CDR3: CASSSLGLNYGYTF; DNA: TGTGCCAGCAGCTCACTCGGACTTAACTATGGCTACACCTTC
size: many; J: TRBJ1-5; V: TRBV12-5; D: TRBD1; CDR3: CASVWDRDDQPQHF; DNA: TGTGCTAGTGTCTGGGACAGGGACGATCAGCCCCAGCATTTT
size: many; J: TRBJ2-7; V: TRBV7-9; D: -; CDR3: CASSLEGREQYF; DNA: TGTGCCAGCAGCTTAGAAGGGCGCGAGCAGTACTTC
size: -; J: TRBJ2-5; V: TRBV7-9; D: TRBD1; CDR3: CASSTDRGRETQYF; DNA: TGTGCCAGCAGCACGGACAGGGGGAGAGAGACCCAGTACTTC
size: few; J: TRBJ2-7; V: TRBV7-2; D: -; CDR3: CASTEGPPYEQYF; DNA: TGTGCCAGCACCGAGGGACCCCCCTACGAGCAGTACTTC
size: few; J: TRBJ2-7; V: TRBV5-1; D: -; CDR3: CASSESPGAYEQYF; DNA: TGCGCCAGCAGCGAATCCCCAGGCGCCTACGAGCAGTACTTC
size: -; J: TRBJ1-1; V: TRBV12-3/TRBV12-4; D: -; CDR3: CASSYEGRPNTEAFF; DNA: TGTGCCAGCAGTTACGAGGGGAGACCAAACACTGAAGCTTTCTTT
size: -; J: TRBJ1-6; V: TRBV5-6; D: -; CDR3: CASSLVGSTLLHF; DNA: TGTGCCAGCAGCTTGGTGGGGTCAACATTACTCCACTTT
size: many; J: TRBJ1-2; V: TRBV2; D: TRBD1; CDR3: CASGQGKGYTF; DNA: TGTGCCAGCGGACAGGGGAAAGGCTACACCTTC
size: -; J: TRBJ2-7; V: TRBV29-1; D: -; CDR3: CIVVGQYHEQYF; DNA: TGCATCGTTGTGGGGCAGTACCACGAGCAGTACTTC
size: -; J: TRBJ2-7; V: TRBV19; D: -; CDR3: CANSISPGRYYEQYF; DNA: TGTGCCAATAGTATATCGCCAGGGAGGTACTACGAGCAGTACTTC
size: many; J: TRBJ1-1; V: TRBV15; D: -; CDR3: CATSRGVTEAFF; DNA: TGTGCCACCAGCAGAGGGGTCACTGAAGCTTTCTTT
size: -; J: TRBJ1-1; V: TRBV15; D: -; CDR3: CATSRTLPWDTEAFF; DNA: TGTGCCACCAGCAGGACACTACCTTGGGACACTGAAGCTTTCTTT
size: -; J: TRBJ1-2; V: TRBV10-3; D: -; CDR3: CAISVGTLDQYGYTF; DNA: TGTGCCATCAGTGTGGGGACACTTGATCAGTATGGCTACACCTTC
size: -; J: TRBJ1-2; V: TRBV12-3/TRBV12-4; D: -; CDR3: CASSITRAGYTF; DNA: TGTGCCAGCAGTATTACCCGCGCGGGCTACACCTTC
size: -; J: TRBJ1-5; V: TRBV7-6; D: -; CDR3: CASSQSRGNQPQHF; DNA: TGTGCCAGCAGCCAATCCAGGGGAAATCAGCCCCAGCATTTT
size: -; J: TRBJ1-4; V: TRBV19; D: -; CDR3: CASRKGSATNEKLFF; DNA: TGTGCCAGTAGAAAGGGGTCCGCAACTAATGAAAAACTGTTTTTT
size: -; J: TRBJ2-7; V: TRBV7-9; D: -; CDR3: CASSPTGETLGYEQYF; DNA: TGTGCCAGCAGTCCGACCGGGGAAACGCTTGGTTACGAGCAGTACTTC
size: -; J: TRBJ1-5; V: TRBV2; D: -; CDR3: CASGTLNSNQPQHF; DNA: TGTGCCAGCGGGACACTAAATAGCAATCAGCCCCAGCATTTT
size: -; J: TRBJ1-3; V: TRBV6-5; D: -; CDR3: CASSYGTSGNTIYF; DNA: TGTGCCAGCAGTTACGGGACCTCTGGAAACACCATATATTTT
size: -; J: TRBJ1-5; V: TRBV6-5; D: -; CDR3: CASSLSGFQPQHF; DNA: TGTGCCAGCAGTTTAAGTGGTTTTCAGCCCCAGCATTTT
size: few; J: TRBJ1-1; V: TRBV6-5; D: -; CDR3: CASSYSAGPGGEAFF; DNA: TGTGCCAGCAGTTACTCCGCAGGGCCGGGTGGTGAAGCTTTCTTT
size: -; J: TRBJ2-7; V: TRBV7-6; D: TRBD2; CDR3: CASSLGASTSGGSYEQYF; DNA: TGTGCCAGCAGCTTAGGGGCCTCGACTAGCGGAGGCTCCTACGAGCAGTACTTC
size: -; J: TRBJ2-7; V: TRBV12-3/TRBV12-4; D: TRBD2; CDR3: CASSFRREGTYEQYF; DNA: TGTGCCAGCAGTTTTAGGCGGGAGGGGACCTACGAGCAGTACTTC
size: few; J: TRBJ2-1; V: TRBV19; D: TRBD2; CDR3: CASRRGEVGYNEQFF; DNA: TGTGCCAGTAGGCGGGGGGAGGTCGGCTACAATGAGCAGTTCTTC
size: many; J: TRBJ1-2; V: TRBV14; D: -; CDR3: CASSQAQGYNGYTF; DNA: TGTGCCAGCAGCCAAGCCCAGGGATACAATGGCTACACCTTC
size: many; J: TRBJ2-7; V: TRBV10-3; D: TRBD2; CDR3: CAISDPSGRAHEQYF; DNA: TGTGCCATCAGTGACCCTAGCGGGAGGGCCCACGAGCAGTACTTC
size: -; J: TRBJ1-2; V: TRBV2; D: -; CDR3: CAWSDRPNYGYTF; DNA: TGTGCCTGGAGTGACAGACCTAACTATGGCTACACCTTC
size: -; J: TRBJ1-3; V: TRBV29-1; D: -; CDR3: CSVGRVGNTIYF; DNA: TGCAGCGTTGGCAGGGTGGGGAACACCATATATTTT